This note documents a single TCR beta chain sequence. Its antigen is not yet known. No qualities accompany the bases; no much larger clone lies one base away. Receptor amplification or capture employed the immunoSEQ multiplex PCR assay. The multiplex PCR relied on a mix of 60 forward primers for TCR Vbeta segments and 13 reverse primers for TCR Jbeta segments. The CDR3 region of rearranged TCR beta genes was amplified from genomic DNA by a multiplex PCR assay. The Illumina HiSeq System was used to sequence the amplified TCR beta libraries as 87-base-pair reads. On the authors' methods: A later analysis counted around 72 million unique TCR beta chains across the 700 or so repertoires, and some 11 million of these chains were shared by at least two donors. Raw reads were error-corrected and collapsed into unique sequences by a nearest-neighbor algorithm in which closely related sequences were merged to remove PCR and sequencing errors. V, D and J gene segments were assigned by aligning CDR3 sequences to IMGT reference sequences. For a sequence to be retained, a match of at least six nucleotides was required to both a V gene segment and a J gene segment. A rearrangement counted as productive if the CDR3 had no stop codons and remained in frame with V and J, and every other rearrangement counted as non-productive. CDR3 was defined according to IMGT convention as the region running from the second conserved V-encoded cysteine to the conserved J-encoded phenylalanine. In an earlier analysis of roughly 610 of the donors, sequences lacking an unambiguous match to a single V gene segment were excluded. An earlier analysis of a few hundred of the donors classified V segments as functional when productive rearrangements were above 56.7% and as segregating when the standard deviation between donors was above 5%. A statistical classification framework was developed to diagnose cytomegalovirus status using the catalog of TCR beta chain sequences. In a later analysis, V and J genes were assigned by comparing TCR nucleotide sequences against IMGT/GENE-DB human TR gene sequences. Using the TCRdist pipeline, a later analysis assigned CDR3 sequences along with most-parsimonious VDJ recombination scenarios. In a later analysis, each TCR beta chain was defined by its CDR3 amino acid sequence together with its V-gene family, and reads lacking a unique V-gene family were excluded. To address suspected cross-contamination and a sequencing artifact, a later analysis removed roughly 580 highly shared, low-generation-probability nucleotide sequences. In a later analysis, a clonal expansion index for each public chain was calculated from normalized within-repertoire ranks of inferred template counts. A later analysis computed generation probabilities with a VDJ recombination model fitted to out-of-frame rearrangements, and checked the results against IGoR. In a later analysis, TCR-TCR, TCR-HLA and TCR-CMV co-occurrence was scored with hypergeometric tests, and a repertoire-size bias correction was applied to TCR pairs. A later analysis estimated false discovery rates by permuting HLA or CMV assignments 20 times. A later analysis grouped co-occurring TCRs with DBSCAN, adding TCRdist sequence similarity when clustering within HLA-allele-positive subsets. For co-occurrence clustering, repertoires with fewer than 30,000 or more than 120,000 public chains were excluded, along with roughly 5 repertoires with anomalous nucleotide sharing. Held by TCRdb, this immuneACCESS table contains in-frame sequences only and omits some clones. Under half of the omission traces to an unresolved V gene where checked; the cause of the rest is unknown. That table is the source of V, J and clone size, and D and trimming were worked out from the DNA. This sample has about 160,000 clones in its table, and roughly 80% of those were observed once. 4% to 5.5% of the sample is held by the ten biggest clonotypes.

This specimen belongs to a study of cytomegalovirus exposure and HLA in healthy donors (dated by TCRdb to 2015 to 2018). Turning to the overall study: An earlier analysis of approximately 600 of the donors reported 250 to 300 Gb of sequence data and roughly 110 million unique TCR beta sequences from about 200 million T cells. A handful of DR-DQ haplotypes were handled as single units for association and clustering because linkage in the cohort was strong. In a later analysis, previously published TCR beta repertoires from 670 or so donors were re-analyzed and high-resolution HLA genotyping was added so that TCR occurrence patterns could be studied. All discovery cohort repertoires had been generated using a single sequencing platform. Besides the first cohort of some 670 subjects, a separate validation cohort made up of over 100 different subjects was used. Of the 300 to 500 genotyped donors, 70% to 90% were placed in the genetic ancestry cluster associated with self-reported Caucasian donors. Among over 350 genotyped donors of the cohort, an average of about 240,000 unique TCR beta nucleotide sequences were sequenced per donor, roughly 18% of them non-productive. Genome-wide SNP genotypes for about three fifths of the roughly 670 donors were used in a later genetic analysis, which treated that subset as a discovery cohort. The number of donors typed differed by locus, with about 629-640 for A, B, C, DRB1 and DQB1, around 520 for DQA1, over 600 for DPA1, and 400 to 490 for DPB1. An early release that covered 640 HLA-typed donors contained approximately 300 gigabases of sequencing data and around 85 million unique TCR sequences. Donor age, sex, ethnicity and CMV serostatus were collected together with the repertoire data. Both class I and class II loci were covered by HLA typing, at four-digit resolution. In the later analysis, no new phenotypic data were used to find candidate immune exposures; instead, reliance was placed on TCR beta sequences and their occurrence across donors. The study aimed to test whether signatures of past pathogen exposure could be identified by cataloging public T cell receptors. The study used immunosequencing to profile the T cell repertoires of about 670 subjects and linked those repertoires to cytomegalovirus serostatus. The study combined high-throughput TCR immunosequencing, statistical association of individual TCRs with disease status, and machine learning to predict cytomegalovirus infection status. To decide whether each TCR beta V gene segment behaved as functional or pseudogenic, an earlier analysis of some 580 of the donors relied on high-throughput TCR beta sequencing.

The cohort consisted of hundreds of healthy bone marrow donors. At the time of sampling, all cohort members were nominally healthy, though unrecorded immune exposures were likely present. The donor tested CMV seronegative and was one of the 352 seronegative cohort members. A peripheral blood sample was provided by each donor, and peripheral blood mononuclear cells were used for TCR beta sequencing. The Qiagen DNeasy Blood Extraction Kit was used to extract genomic DNA from the blood cell samples. The investigation overall reported the following: At a false discovery rate of 0.05, a later analysis linked under 20,000 TCR beta sequences to specific HLA alleles. When HLA alleles, especially DR and DQ, strongly co-occurred, attributing TCR associations to individual alleles was difficult. The study gave a list of over 150 TCR beta chains associated with cytomegalovirus. A further reported finding was that TCR beta sequences accurately predicted the HLA-A and HLA-B alleles for most subjects in the first cohort. In a later analysis, HLA-associated TCR beta chains showed more clonal expansion and lower generation probabilities than non-associated chains that were equally common. A few of the identified cytomegalovirus-associated TCR beta chains were confirmed in vitro to be specific for cytomegalovirus antigens. A group of highly shared sequence variants was considered likely to be a technical artifact of the sequencing pipeline. Most TCR sequences were observed very rarely across donors, whereas some public TCRs were present in many individuals. In a later analysis, several top co-occurrence clusters were reported to appear linked to parvovirus B19, influenza, CMV and Epstein-Barr virus. In a later analysis, TCR association rates were found to vary across HLA loci, with the most associated TCRs seen for DRB1 alleles and the fewest for HLA-C alleles. Broadly in line with IMGT annotations, most TCR beta V segments showed up in productive rearrangements about 90% or about 30% of the time in an earlier analysis of around 550 of the donors. Because counts were too low, roughly 17 rarely observed V segments, including chromosome 9 orphons, were left out of the earlier analysis of over 550 of the donors. Only TCR beta chains were sequenced in this cohort, and the absence of alpha or paired-chain data limited detectable features. The authors suggested that the approach could potentially be generalized to other disease states and immunological phenotypes. Because HLA typing was missing for some donors at each locus, association tests included only the typed subset. Roughly uniform sequencing depth across donors was assumed in presence/absence analyses, although this assumption may not hold. According to a later genetic analysis, donors in an Asian-associated ancestry cluster had fewer N-insertions in productive TCRs than the roughly 670-donor mean. For the cohort, immune exposure information was limited to CMV serostatus. A later analysis found that most CMV-associated TCR beta chains appeared HLA-restricted, with HLA associations seemingly driven largely by CMV exposure. In both the original and validation cohorts, the classifier was reported to diagnose cytomegalovirus status with high specificity and sensitivity. An association between a missense DCLRE1C variant and V-gene and J-gene trimming of TCR beta chains was found in a later genetic analysis and replicated in an independent cohort. Linkage disequilibrium might explain the correlated functional status among segregating V segments, but an unknown experimental factor could not be excluded.

This sequence was found in a male donor in good health and CMV-seronegative. The sequencing sample was made of PBMCs.

The DNA sequence is TGTGCCGTCTCGGAACTAGCGGGGGGATTGACGCAGTATTTT. This is translated as CAVSELAGGLTQYF. Rearrangement joined TRBV10-3 to TRBJ2-3; TRBD2 matches 12 bases in the middle. The CDR3 covers 14 residues, taking in both the cysteine and the phenylalanine. The DNA shown is the 42-base CDR3, in frame from base 1. Trimming accounts for 11 bases at V and 9 bases at J, while the number of junction bases matched to no gene is 12. CDR1 is given as ENHRY and CDR2 as SYGVKD, both from the germline V gene.